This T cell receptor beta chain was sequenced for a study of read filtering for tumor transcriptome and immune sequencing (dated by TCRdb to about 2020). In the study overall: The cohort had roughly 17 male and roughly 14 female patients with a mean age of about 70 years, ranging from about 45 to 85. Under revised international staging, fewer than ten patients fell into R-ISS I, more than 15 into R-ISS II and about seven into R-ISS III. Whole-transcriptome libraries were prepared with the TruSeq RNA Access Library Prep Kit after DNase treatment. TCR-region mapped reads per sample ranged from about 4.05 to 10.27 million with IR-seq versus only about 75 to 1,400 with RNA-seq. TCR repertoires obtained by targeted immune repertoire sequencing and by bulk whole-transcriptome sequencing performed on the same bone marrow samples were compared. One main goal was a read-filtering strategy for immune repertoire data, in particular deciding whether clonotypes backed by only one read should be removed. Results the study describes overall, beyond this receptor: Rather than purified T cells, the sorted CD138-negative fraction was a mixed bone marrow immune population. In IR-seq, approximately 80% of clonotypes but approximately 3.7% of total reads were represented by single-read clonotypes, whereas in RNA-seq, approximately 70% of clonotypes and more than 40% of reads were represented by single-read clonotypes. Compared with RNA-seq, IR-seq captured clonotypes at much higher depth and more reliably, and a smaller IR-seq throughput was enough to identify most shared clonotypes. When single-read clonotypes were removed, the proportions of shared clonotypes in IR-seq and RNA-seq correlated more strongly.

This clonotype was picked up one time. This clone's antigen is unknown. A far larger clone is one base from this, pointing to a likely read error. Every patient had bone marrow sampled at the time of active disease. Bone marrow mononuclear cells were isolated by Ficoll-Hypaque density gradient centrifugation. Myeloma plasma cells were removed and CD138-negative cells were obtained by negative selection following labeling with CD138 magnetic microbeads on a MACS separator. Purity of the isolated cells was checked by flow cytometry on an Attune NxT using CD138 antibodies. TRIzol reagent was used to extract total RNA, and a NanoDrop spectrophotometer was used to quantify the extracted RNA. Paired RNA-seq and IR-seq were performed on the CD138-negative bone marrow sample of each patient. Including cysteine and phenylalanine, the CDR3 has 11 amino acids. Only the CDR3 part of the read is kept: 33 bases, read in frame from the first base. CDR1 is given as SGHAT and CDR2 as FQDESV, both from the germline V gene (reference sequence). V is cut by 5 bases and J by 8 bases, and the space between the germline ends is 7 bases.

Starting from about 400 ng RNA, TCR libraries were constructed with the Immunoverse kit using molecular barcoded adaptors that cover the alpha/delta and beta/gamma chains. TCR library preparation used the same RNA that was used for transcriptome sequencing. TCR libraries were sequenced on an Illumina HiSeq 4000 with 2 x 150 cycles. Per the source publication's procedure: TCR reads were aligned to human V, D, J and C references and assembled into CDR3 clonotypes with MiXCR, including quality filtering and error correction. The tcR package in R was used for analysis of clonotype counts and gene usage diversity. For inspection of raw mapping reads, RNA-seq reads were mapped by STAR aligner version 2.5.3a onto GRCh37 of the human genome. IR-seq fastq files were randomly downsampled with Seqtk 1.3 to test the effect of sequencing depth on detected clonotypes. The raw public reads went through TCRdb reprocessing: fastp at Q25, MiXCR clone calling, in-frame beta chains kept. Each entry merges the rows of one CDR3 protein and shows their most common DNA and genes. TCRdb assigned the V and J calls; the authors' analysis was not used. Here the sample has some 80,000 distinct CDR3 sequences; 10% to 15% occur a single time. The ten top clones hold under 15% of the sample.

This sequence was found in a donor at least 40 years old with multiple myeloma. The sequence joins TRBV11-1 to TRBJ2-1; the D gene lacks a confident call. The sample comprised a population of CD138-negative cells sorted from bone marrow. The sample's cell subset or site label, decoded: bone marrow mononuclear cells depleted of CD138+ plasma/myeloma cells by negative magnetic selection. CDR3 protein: CASSLVDEQFF. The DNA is TGTGCCAGCAGCCTAGTGGATGAGCAGTTCTTC.